Each of the 10 T cell receptor beta chains below was sequenced from the same sample in a study of T cell changes during pregnancy in multiple sclerosis (dated by TCRdb to between 2017 and 2020). Library preparation used the immunoSEQ multiplex PCR assay. TCRdb mirrors the immuneACCESS table, restricted to in-frame sequences. Some clones are absent from its copies; in checked studies, under half trace to an unresolved V gene, and the reason for the others is unknown. This sample lists about 53,000 clones; about 90% were detected once. Jointly, the top ten make up approximately 5% of the sample. Here the sequenced sample was peripheral blood, taken after pregnancy. Receptors originate from a female donor in good health, enrolled as a control in a pregnancy study.

The chain recombines TRBV6-6 with TRBJ1-1, with D uncertain. The germline V gene encodes CDR1 MNHNY and CDR2 SVGAGI (reference sequence). The CDR3 loop spans 12 amino acids. Trimming left V 7 bases short and J 6 bases short, with 12 bases between. In DNA, the CDR3 is TGTGCCAGCACCTATCAGGTTTCTGAAGCTTTCTTT. It encodes CASTYQVSEAFF.

This chain connects TRBV14 to TRBJ2-7; maybe TRBD2 (5 bases). Germline V gene data show CDR1 as SGHDN and CDR2 as FVKESK. The CDR3 spans 15 residues. The V gene lost 4 bases and the J gene lost 6 bases, with 19 bases spanning the gap. CDR3 sequence: CASSRLKGAYVEQYF. The CDR3 region has the DNA TGTGCCAGCAGCCGCCTGAAGGGAGCCTACGTCGAGCAGTACTTC. The variable domain in full, with the rest retrieved from reference TRBV14 and TRBJ2-7, is EAGVTQFPSHSVIEKGQTVTLRCDPISGHDNLYWYRRVMGKEIKFLLHFVKESKQDESGMPNNRFLAERTGGTYSTLKVQPAELEDSGVYFCASSRLKGAYVEQYFGPGTRLTVT.

V and J are TRBV25-1 and TRBJ2-7; 11 bases are shared with TRBD1. V gave up 4 bases and J gave up 4 bases; unmatched junction bases: 6. In germline, CDR1 is MGHDK, CDR2 SYGVNS. The CDR3 has 15 amino acids. CDR3 sequence (DNA): TGTGCCAGCAGTGTTCGGGACAGGGGGGAATACGAGCAGTACTTC. This codes for CASSVRDRGEYEQYF.

This clone came up once. The V gene is TRBV4-3, the J gene TRBJ2-1, with D perhaps TRBD1 (5 bases). In germline, CDR1 is LGHNA, CDR2 YSLEER. This CDR3 has 18 amino acids. Trimming removed 0 bases at V and 2 bases at J, with 17 bases between. Written as DNA, the CDR3 is TGCGCCAGCAGCCAAGATCGCCTGGGGCAGTTAACCTACAATGAGCAGTTCTTC. Translated, it gives CASSQDRLGQLTYNEQFF.

CDR3 DNA sequence: TGTGCCGGGGGATTTAGCGGGAGGGCCCGGTCCTCCTACAATGAGCAGTTCTTC. Translating gives CAGGFSGRARSSYNEQFF. The chain carries TRBV5-6 and TRBJ2-1; 11 bases are a match to TRBD2. Germline CDR1 reads SGHDT; CDR2 reads YYEEEE. V trimming: 10 bases; J trimming: 0 bases; junction bases outside the gene matches: 15. This CDR3 contains 18 residues.

The table lists this clone with a few counts. The genes are TRBV9 and TRBJ2-7; 7 nucleotides match TRBD1. The CDR3 sequence is 13 residues long. With 3 bases clipped from V and 2 bases from J, the junction kept 2 bases outside the gene matches. In germline, CDR1 is SGDLS, CDR2 YYNGEE. CDR3: CASSGQGTYEQYF. Here the CDR3 DNA reads TGTGCCAGCAGCGGACAGGGTACCTACGAGCAGTACTTC.

The rearrangement joins TRBV5-1 to TRBJ1-4; perhaps TRBD1 as D (5 bases). CDR1 and CDR2 (germline): SGHRS, YFSETQ. Trimming took 4 bases from V and 6 from J, leaving 10 bases between them. CDR3 length: 13 amino acids. This CDR3 is CASSPGLYEKLFF. The CDR3 region has the DNA TGCGCCAGCAGCCCGGGACTGTATGAAAAACTGTTTTTT.

The rearrangement links TRBV12-5 to TRBJ2-5, with 7 bases matching TRBD1. Germline V lookup: CDR1 LGHNT, CDR2 FRNRAP. The CDR3 covers 13 residues. The V segment lost 6 bases and the J segment 7 bases; nucleotides outside the gene matches: 8. The CDR3 nucleotides read TGTGCTAGTGGATCATCGGGACAGCCGACCCAGTACTTC. It yields the protein CASGSSGQPTQYF. The variable domain in full, completed from reference TRBV12-5 and TRBJ2-5, reads DARVTQTPRHKVTEMGQEVTMRCQPILGHNTVFWYRQTMMQGLELLAYFRNRAPLDDSGMPKDRFSAEMPDATLATLKIQPSEPRDSAVYFCASGSSGQPTQYFGPGTRLLVL.

The chain couples TRBV29-1 to TRBJ2-1; 10 positions agree with TRBD2. This CDR3 has 19 amino acids. The ends lost 2 bases at V and 0 bases at J; junction bases unmatched: 13. Germline assignment: CDR1 SQVTM and CDR2 ANQGSEA. CDR3 region: CSVERSAGGTLSSYNEQFF. The CDR3, as DNA: TGCAGCGTTGAACGGTCAGCGGGGGGGACCTTGAGCTCCTACAATGAGCAGTTCTTC.

CDR3 protein: CASRPDGMVLNTEAFF. CDR3 bases: TGTGCCAGCAGACCGGACGGGATGGTTTTGAACACTGAAGCTTTCTTT. The chain joins TRBV6-4 to TRBJ1-1, with no clear D. The V end was cut by 6 bases, the J end by 0 bases, with 17 bases between. In germline, CDR1 is MRHNA, CDR2 SNTAGT. The length of the CDR3 is 16 residues.